Each of the 9 T cell receptor beta chains below was sequenced from the same sample in a study of T-cell reconstitution after alpha-beta-depleted transplantation in children. The authors prepared the TCRbeta library with unique molecular identifiers. MiXCR was run by TCRdb on the PCR reads, yielding one entry per CDR3 protein. The profile covers 450,000 to 600,000 distinct CDR3 sequences, with 18% appearing a single time and approximately 3% taken by the ten largest. The input for sequencing was PBMCs from the stem cell graft donor, taken from the stem cell graft. The receptors were gathered from a human donor who donated a stem cell graft to a child with acute lymphoblastic leukemia.

A few counts support this clonotype. The rearrangement links TRBV7-9 to TRBJ2-7; no clear D. The germline gives CDR1 SEHNR, CDR2 FQNEAQ (reference sequence). The CDR3 length is 14 residues. The V end lost 1 base, the J end lost 2 bases, and 9 bases lay between the germline ends. Written as DNA, the CDR3 is TGTGCCAGCAGCTTAGAGGTGATTCCCTACGAGCAGTACTTC. Its protein is CASSLEVIPYEQYF.

This clonotype has only a few counts. The chain joins TRBV7-9 to TRBJ1-1; D is uncertain. Per germline, CDR1 SEHNR and CDR2 FQNEAQ (reference sequence). The V and J ends lost 2 bases and 6 bases respectively, with 16 bases between them. The CDR3 sequence is 15 residues long. The CDR3 sequence: CASSLIGHSGSEAFF. The CDR3 DNA is TGTGCCAGCAGCTTAATTGGTCATTCGGGATCTGAAGCTTTCTTT. Combining the CDR3 with reference TRBV7-9 and TRBJ1-1 gives the whole variable domain DTGVSQNPRHKITKRGQNVTFRCDPISEHNRLYWYRQTLGQGPEFLTYFQNEAQLEKSRLLSDRFSAERPKGSFSTLEIQRTEQGDSAMYLCASSLIGHSGSEAFFGQGTRLTVV.

As DNA, the CDR3 is TGTGCCAGCAGTTTAAGGAGGGGTAATGAAAAACTGTTTTTT. Protein sequence: CASSLRRGNEKLFF. This chain connects TRBV27 to TRBJ1-4; TRBD1 might be the D (5 bases). V lost 2 bases to trimming and J lost 4 bases, with 8 bases between them. The CDR3 length is 14 residues. Germline V lookup: CDR1 MNHEY, CDR2 SMNVEV (reference sequence).

This clonotype has more than one count but fewer than ten. At one boundary the junction diverges from the germline segment, which might be a read error. The chain combines TRBV27 with TRBJ2-7, with D possibly being TRBD1 or TRBD2 (5 bases each). The length of the CDR3 is 16 residues. Germline V gene data show CDR1 as MNHEY and CDR2 as SMNVEV (reference sequence). The CDR3 is CASSLSRGSSSYEQYF. CDR3 nucleotides: TGTGCCAGCAGTTTATCACGGGGCTCTAGCTCCTATGAGCAGTACTTC.

The chain joins TRBV6-1 to TRBJ2-7, with TRBD1 matching over 9 bases. V was clipped by 2 bases and J by 4 bases; unmatched bases: 6. From germline, CDR1 is MNHNS and CDR2 SASEGT. There are 15 residues in the CDR3. CDR3 residues: CASSELRDREYEQYF. The CDR3 DNA is TGTGCCAGCAGTGAACTTAGGGACAGGGAATACGAGCAGTACTTC.

The rearrangement joins TRBV29-1 to TRBJ2-2, with D tentatively TRBD1 (5 bases). The CDR3 has 13 amino acids. Per the germline V gene, CDR1 is SQVTM and CDR2 is ANQGSEA. Trimming pared 0 bases from V and 6 bases from J, leaving 8 bases between. CDR3 loop: CSVEDRAAGELFF. CDR3 coding DNA: TGCAGCGTTGAAGACAGGGCCGCCGGGGAGCTGTTTTTT.

This chain links TRBV20-1 with TRBJ2-1; D is possibly TRBD2 (6 bases). From germline, CDR1 is DFQATT and CDR2 SNEGSKA (reference sequence). Trimming shortened V by 5 bases and J by 4 bases, and 12 bases separated the two germline ends. This CDR3 has 13 residues. CDR3 DNA: TGCAGTGCTGCGACTGGGGGGTACAATGAGCAGTTCTTC. Residues: CSAATGGYNEQFF.

J is TRBJ2-1 and V is TRBV5-1, with a possible D match to TRBD1 (5 bases). V shed 3 bases and J shed 15 bases, with 13 bases lying between them. The V gene's germline CDR1 is SGHRS and CDR2 YFSETQ. This CDR3 comprises 11 residues. CDR3 loop: CASSSLGAWFF. CDR3 coding DNA: TGCGCCAGCAGCTCCCTAGGGGCATGGTTCTTC.

This clonotype was observed a handful of times. This chain uses TRBV5-6 with TRBJ1-5; no definite D call. The CDR3 loop spans 16 amino acids. CDR1 is SGHDT and CDR2 is YYEEEE in the germline V gene. Trimming removed 4 bases at V and 3 bases at J, with 17 bases between. CDR3 DNA: TGTGCCAGCAGCCCATTCGACGGGAGTCACAATCAGCCCCAGCATTTT. It is translated as CASSPFDGSHNQPQHF.